This TCR beta chain was found in a study of early stage breast cancer tumors. Overall study context: About 80% of the 16 invasive tumors were ER+, PR+ and HER2-.

A word on this clone: Its cognate antigen is unknown.

Whole-study findings and limits: Commonly generated sequences made up most enriched TCRB sequences shared between patients. Compared with adjacent normal breast, tumors showed about 2.5-fold denser, more clonal T cells. Blood repertoires resembled normal breast more than tumor.

The V segment lost 3 bases and the J segment 2 bases; nucleotides outside the gene matches: 6. This CDR3 contains 15 residues. Germline CDR1 is KGHSH and CDR2 is LQKENI. Measured with immunoSEQ multiplex PCR; TCRdb has only the in-frame clones, and not every one. The repertoire holds tens of thousands of clones, with 72% as singletons. The clonotype comes from a person aged 45 to 59 with breast cancer. V is TRBV18 and J is TRBJ1-2; 7 bases map to TRBD1. Sequencing was performed on blood. The CDR3 is CASSPTGDRNYGYTF. The CDR3, as DNA: TGTGCCAGCTCACCTACAGGGGATCGGAACTATGGCTACACCTTC.